A single T cell receptor beta chain is shown here with its context. This sample was included in a study of blood T cell repertoires in COVID-19. Original processing notes: Scientists estimated how many nucleated cells there were by amplifying reference gene primers. Some clones are missing from TCRdb's copy, which holds only in-frame ones; the method was immunoSEQ multiplex PCR. That table is the source of V, J and clone size, and D and trimming were worked out from the DNA. The sample lists some 160,000 clones; around 90% were seen once. The CDR3 has 15 residues. Deletions cut 1 base from V and 0 bases from J, with 7 bases between. Germline V gene lookup returns CDR1 SGHTA and CDR2 FQGNSA.

The receptor comes from a man aged 50-59 years who had recovered from COVID-19. What was sequenced was peripheral blood. V usage is TRBV7-2 and J usage is TRBJ1-3; D not resolved. The CDR3 reads CASSLGPSSGNTIYF. For the CDR3, the DNA is TGTGCCAGCAGCTTAGGGCCCAGCTCTGGAAACACCATATATTTT.